The rows below give T cell receptor beta chains drawn from one sample of a study of CD8+ T cells in alopecia areata. The method was immunoSEQ multiplex PCR; TCRdb's version includes in-frame clones alone and lacks a portion of them. The table includes under 95,000 clones, over 70% detected once. Sequenced material: CD8+ T cells sorted from blood, taken at approximately week 45, from a patient treated with tofacitinib. Source of these receptors: a human donor with alopecia areata. CDR3s include the opening cysteine and the closing phenylalanine or tryptophan. The D gene is left open where the match is weak. Size is omitted from some rows. Given values are once, few, many or a class for expanded clones.

d_call clone_size j_call v_call cdr3_nt cdr3_aa
- - TRBJ2-1 TRBV25-1 TGTGCCAGCAGTGAATATGTCGGGTACAATGAGCAGTTCTTC CASSEYVGYNEQFF
- - TRBJ2-3 TRBV6-6 TGTGCCAGCACCAACGGGGCCTTCACAGATACGCAGTATTTT CASTNGAFTDTQYF
- - TRBJ2-7 TRBV9 TGTGCCAGCAGCGAAAACCCGTTTGGGATTGGAGAGCAGTACTTC CASSENPFGIGEQYF
- once TRBJ1-1 TRBV15 TGTGCCACCAGCACCCCTACCTCCGGGGAGAACACTGAAGCTTTCTTT CATSTPTSGENTEAFF
- - TRBJ2-7 TRBV14 TGTGCCAGCAGCCAAGTGGGACCTGGCGGTTACGAGCAGTACTTC CASSQVGPGGYEQYF
- few TRBJ1-1 TRBV5-1 TGTGCCAGCAGCTTGGTCCAGGGACAAGCTTTCTTT CASSLVQGQAFF
- - TRBJ2-1 TRBV9 TGTGCCAGCAGCGAGACCCTCGAGGGAAGCTCCTACAATGAGCAGTTCTTC CASSETLEGSSYNEQFF
- - TRBJ2-1 TRBV30 TGTGCCTGGAGATTGGGGGTTGGAACTACTTGGGATGAGCAGTTCTTC CAWRLGVGTTWDEQFF
- once TRBJ2-7 TRBV4-3 TGCGCCAGCAGCCAAGGTCTGTCAGGGTACGAGCAGTACTTC CASSQGLSGYEQYF
TRBD2 - TRBJ2-7 TRBV11-2 TGTGCCAGCAGCCCAGCGCTAGCGGGGGGCGCCCACTACGAGCAGTACTTC CASSPALAGGAHYEQYF
- - TRBJ2-1 TRBV19 TGTGCCAGTAGTTTATCGGGGACCCGTTACAATGAGCAGTTCTTC CASSLSGTRYNEQFF
- - TRBJ1-3 TRBV25-1 TGTGCCAGCAGTCCCCCGAACTCTGGAAACACCATATATTTT CASSPPNSGNTIYF
- once TRBJ2-5 TRBV25-1 TGTGCCAGCAGTCCAATCAGGGGATTCGAAGAGACCCAGTACTTC CASSPIRGFEETQYF
- - TRBJ1-1 TRBV7-2 TGTGCCAGCAGCTTAGCTCCACAGGGAAGGTCCGTAGGGAACACTGAAGCTTTCTTT CASSLAPQGRSVGNTEAFF
- - TRBJ2-7 TRBV4-3 TGCGCCAGCAGCCAAGATCTTTCGCCCTACGAGCAGTACTTC CASSQDLSPYEQYF
TRBD2 once TRBJ2-4 TRBV4-3 TGCGCCAGCAGCCAAGGGGAGGGCATTCAGTACTTC CASSQGEGIQYF
TRBD1 - TRBJ1-2 TRBV14 TGTGCCAGCAGTGAAGGACAGGGGCCTAGAGGCTACACCTTC CASSEGQGPRGYTF
TRBD2 - TRBJ2-1 TRBV7-8 TGTGCCAGCAGATCCGTGAGCGGGGGGATACATGAGCAGTTCTTC CASRSVSGGIHEQFF
- - TRBJ2-1 TRBV4-2 TGTGCCAGCAGCTCGTCCGGGACACGCTTAGGGAATGAGCAGTTCTTC CASSSSGTRLGNEQFF
- - TRBJ1-2 TRBV25-1 TGTGCCAGCACAGGGACCTATGGCTACACCTTC CASTGTYGYTF
- - TRBJ2-2 TRBV6-6 TGTGCCAGCAGTCTCTCAGGGGCGGACACCGGGGAGCTGTTTTTT CASSLSGADTGELFF
TRBD2 - TRBJ2-3 TRBV28 TGTGCCAGCAGGGGCAGCGGGGGCACAGATACGCAGTATTTT CASRGSGGTDTQYF
- - TRBJ2-2 TRBV6-1 TGTGCCAGCAGTGAAACCGACTGGTCAGGGGGGAACGGGGAGCTGTTTTTT CASSETDWSGGNGELFF
- - TRBJ1-2 TRBV7-2 TGTGCCAGCAGCTTGGAGGGGAATTATGGCTACACCTTC CASSLEGNYGYTF
- - TRBJ2-7 TRBV4-1 TGCGCCAGCAGCCAAGAGGGCACGGGAGCCTACGAGCAGTACTTC CASSQEGTGAYEQYF
- - TRBJ2-5 TRBV11-2 TGTGCCAGCACCGGTAGCGTTTACCAAGAGACCCAGTACTTC CASTGSVYQETQYF
TRBD1 - TRBJ1-4 TRBV30 TGTGCCTGGAGTACCGGGACAGGGGGCGTGGAACGTGAAAAACTGTTTTTT CAWSTGTGGVEREKLFF
- few TRBJ2-1 TRBV28 TGTGCCAGCGTACGAGGGGATTTTACGAGCTCCTACAATGAGCAGTTCTTC CASVRGDFTSSYNEQFF
- - TRBJ2-6 TRBV7-6 TGTGCCAGCAGCTTAAGGAGCTCTGGGGCCAACGTCCTGACTTTC CASSLRSSGANVLTF
- - TRBJ2-7 TRBV5-1 TGCGCCAGCAGCTCGGACTCCTACGAGCAGTACTTC CASSSDSYEQYF
TRBD2 - TRBJ2-4 TRBV10-3 TGTGCCATCAGTGCCGGGACTAGCGGGGTATCTGACTCCAAAAACATTCAGTACTTC CAISAGTSGVSDSKNIQYF
- - TRBJ2-7 TRBV4-3 TGCGCCAGCAGCCGGAGTAGGGGACCGCCCTTCCACGAGCAGTACTTC CASSRSRGPPFHEQYF
- - TRBJ2-2 TRBV19 TGTGCCAGTACCCCTGGCGGGGAGCTGTTTTTT CASTPGGELFF
- - TRBJ1-1 TRBV7-9 TGTGCCAGCAGCCGACCTGGGGCCTCAGGGGCTGAAGCTTTCTTT CASSRPGASGAEAFF
- few TRBJ2-7 TRBV14 TGTGCCAGCAGCCAAGGCTTACGCCTGAAGGACTACGAGCAGTACTTC CASSQGLRLKDYEQYF
- - TRBJ1-2 TRBV4-3 TGCGCCAGCAGCCAAGATCGGGGGGCTAACTATGGCTACACCTTC CASSQDRGANYGYTF
- - TRBJ1-1 TRBV10-2 TGCGCCAGCACCACAGGTTTCGTGACTGAAGCTTTCTTT CASTTGFVTEAFF
TRBD1 - TRBJ1-1 TRBV25-1 TGTGCCAGCAGTGAAATTCGGACAGGGGAAGACACTGAAGCTTTCTTT CASSEIRTGEDTEAFF
- - TRBJ2-3 TRBV11-2 TGTGCCAGCAGCTACTCAGCGGATACGCAGTATTTT CASSYSADTQYF
TRBD1 - TRBJ2-7 TRBV5-4 TGTGCCAGCAGTGAGACAGGGGGCTACGAGCAGTACTTC CASSETGGYEQYF
TRBD1 - TRBJ1-4 TRBV30 TGTGCCTGGACACCCGGGACAGCAACTAATGAAAAACTGTTTTTT CAWTPGTATNEKLFF
TRBD2 - TRBJ2-7 TRBV4-2 TGTGCCAGCAGCCCCGAGCGGGGGCCTTCCTACGAGCAGTACTTC CASSPERGPSYEQYF
- - TRBJ1-5 TRBV27 TGTGCCAGCAGTTTGTCGAGGTCGGGGGACAATCAGCCCCAGCATTTT CASSLSRSGDNQPQHF
TRBD1 - TRBJ1-2 TRBV5-1 TGCGCCAGCAGCCCCGGACAGGGAGAGAGCCCCGTCTATGGCTACACCTTC CASSPGQGESPVYGYTF
- - TRBJ2-5 TRBV2 TGTGCCAGCAGGGCAGGGGAAGAGACCCAGTACTTC CASRAGEETQYF
- once TRBJ1-1 TRBV4-3 TGCGCCAGCAGCCAAATGAGAGGGAACACTGAAGCTTTCTTT CASSQMRGNTEAFF
- - TRBJ1-2 TRBV10-3 TGTGCCATCAGTGAGCCAGGGACTTATGGCTACACCTTC CAISEPGTYGYTF
- once TRBJ1-1 TRBV4-3 TGCGCCAGCAGCCAAGATAGGAGTCCGAACACTGAAGCTTTCTTT CASSQDRSPNTEAFF
- - TRBJ2-6 TRBV5-1 TGCGCCAGCAGCTTGGAACCGGGGGGCTCCGGGGCCAACGTCCTGACTTTC CASSLEPGGSGANVLTF